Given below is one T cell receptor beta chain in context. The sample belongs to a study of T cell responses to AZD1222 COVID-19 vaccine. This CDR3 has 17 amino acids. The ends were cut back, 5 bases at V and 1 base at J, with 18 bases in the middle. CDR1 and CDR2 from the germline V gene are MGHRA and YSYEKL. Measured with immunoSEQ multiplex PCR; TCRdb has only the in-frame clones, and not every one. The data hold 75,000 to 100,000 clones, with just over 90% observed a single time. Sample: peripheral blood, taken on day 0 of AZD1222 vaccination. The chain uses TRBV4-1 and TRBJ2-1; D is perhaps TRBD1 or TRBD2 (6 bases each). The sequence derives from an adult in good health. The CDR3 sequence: CASSTHNGGPSYNEQFF. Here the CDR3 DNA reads TGCGCCAGCAGCACCCATAACGGGGGCCCTTCCTACAATGAGCAGTTCTTC.